The 18 T cell receptor beta chains reported below all come from one sample, sequenced in a study of shared T cell receptors in the human thymus (dated by TCRdb to about 2021). Preparation of the library involved the immunoSEQ multiplex PCR assay. As stored in TCRdb, this immuneACCESS dataset retains in-frame rearrangements with V and J assigned. A fraction of the clones does not appear; measured against another copy, unresolved V genes explain less than half of the discrepancy, and the remainder lacks a known reason. Within this sample are hundreds of thousands of clones, with roughly 86% of them counted one time only. Of the sample, under 0.01% falls within the top ten clones. This sample also appeared in a second study, on human thymus T cells.

The sample comprised thymocytes. These receptors all stem from a boy under two years old with a congenital heart defect. Donor details come from another sample of the same person, matched by shared clones.

The rearrangement joins TRBV5-4 to TRBJ1-5; D remains ambiguous. The CDR3 is 13 residues long. Trimming took off 0 bases at V and 4 bases at J, with 5 bases between the two ends. The germline gives CDR1 SGHNT, CDR2 YYREEE (reference sequence). DNA of the CDR3: TGTGCCAGCAGCTTGGCGGGTAATCAGCCCCAGCATTTT. Encoded protein: CASSLAGNQPQHF.

The chain carries TRBV5-6 and TRBJ2-7; possible D gene TRBD1, 6 bases. Germline CDR1 and CDR2: SGHDT and YYEEEE. This CDR3 is 17 amino acids long. V was cut by 1 base and J by 2 bases, with 19 bases left in between. As DNA, the CDR3 is TGTGCCAGCAGCTTGAGGGGGAATGAGGGGCCCCCCTACGAGCAGTACTTC. Amino acid sequence: CASSLRGNEGPPYEQYF.

The V and J genes are TRBV4-2 and TRBJ2-6; D is possibly TRBD1 (5 bases). Trimming took 0 bases from V and 2 from J, leaving 8 bases between them. CDR1 is LGHNA, CDR2 YNFKEQ, per germline. This CDR3 has 16 amino acids. The CDR3 DNA reads as TGTGCCAGCAGCCAAGAGCAGGGTACTGGGGCCAACGTCCTGACTTTC. Amino acid sequence: CASSQEQGTGANVLTF.

This clone was seen just once. The V gene is TRBV5-1, the J gene TRBJ2-3; no definite D call. Trimming took 0 bases from V and 2 from J, leaving 10 bases between them. The CDR3 runs to 15 residues. CDR1 SGHRS and CDR2 YFSETQ come from the germline V gene. CDR3 sequence reads: CASSLGRANTDTQYF. CDR3 in DNA: TGCGCCAGCAGCTTGGGGAGAGCCAACACAGATACGCAGTATTTT. Using reference TRBV5-1 and TRBJ2-3 for the parts outside the CDR3, the full variable domain is KAGVTQTPRYLIKTRGQQVTLSCSPISGHRSVSWYQQTPGQGLQFLFEYFSETQRNKGNFPGRFSGRQFSNSRSEMNVSTLELGDSALYLCASSLGRANTDTQYFGPGTRLTVL.

The chain is built from TRBV6-5 and TRBJ2-2; D gene ambiguous. The CDR3 covers 15 residues. The V and J ends lost 2 bases and 3 bases respectively, with 10 bases between them. The germline V gene has CDR1 MNHEY and CDR2 SVGAGI. CDR3 nucleotides: TGTGCCAGCAGTTACGTGGCAGACTACACCGGGGAGCTGTTTTTT. Translation gives CASSYVADYTGELFF.

V is TRBV27 and J is TRBJ2-3; 7 positions match TRBD2. V lost 8 bases to trimming and J lost 3 bases; unmatched junction nucleotides: 11. Germline loops: CDR1 MNHEY, CDR2 SMNVEV (reference sequence). This CDR3 spans 15 amino acids. The CDR3 protein is CASGAKAGITDTQYF. The CDR3 DNA reads TGTGCCAGCGGGGCCAAAGCGGGGATTACAGATACGCAGTATTTT.

This clone came up once. The rearrangement joins TRBV29-1 to TRBJ1-2; 7 nucleotides line up with TRBD1. Germline V gives CDR1 SQVTM, CDR2 ANQGSEA. The V gene end was trimmed by 7 bases and the J gene end by 7 bases; junction bases not matched to a gene: 6. The CDR3 is 11 residues long. The CDR3 loop is CSAPGQIGYTF. CDR3 DNA: TGCAGCGCGCCGGGACAGATTGGCTACACCTTC.

This rearrangement joins TRBV28 to TRBJ2-3, with 8 bases identical to TRBD1. Germline lookup yields CDR1 MDHEN and CDR2 SYDVKM. V was pared by 4 bases and J by 1 base, with 7 bases of the junction left unmatched. The CDR3 length is 16 residues. The CDR3 coding sequence is TGTGCCAGCAGTTACCGACAGGGGAAGTGCACAGATACGCAGTATTTT. Its protein product is CASSYRQGKCTDTQYF.

This sequence joins TRBV5-1 and TRBJ2-7; TRBD2 is a possible D gene (5 bases). This CDR3 spans 13 amino acids. The V end was cut by 0 bases, the J end by 2 bases, with 6 bases between. Per germline, CDR1 SGHRS and CDR2 YFSETQ. The CDR3 nucleotides are TGCGCCAGCAGCTTGGACGGGACCTACGAGCAGTACTTC. It translates to CASSLDGTYEQYF.

The chain links TRBV27 to TRBJ2-7; 14 bases agree with TRBD2. The germline V gene has CDR1 MNHEY and CDR2 SMNVEV (reference sequence). This CDR3 is 18 amino acids long. The J segment lost 5 bases and the V segment lost 6 bases, leaving 15 bases of the junction unmatched. The CDR3 protein is CASSLGGTSGRLGNEQYF. CDR3 nucleotide sequence: TGTGCCAGCAGCCTTGGAGGGACTAGCGGGAGATTGGGGAACGAGCAGTACTTC.

V gene TRBV5-5 combines with J gene TRBJ1-5; a weak D match, TRBD1 (6 bases). Germline-derived CDR1 and CDR2 are SGHKS and YYEKEE (reference sequence). V was cut by 0 bases and J by 5 bases, with 12 bases left in between. The CDR3 runs to 15 residues. The CDR3 region has the DNA TGTGCCAGCAGCTTGGGCAGGGAGGGGGATCAGCCCCAGCATTTT. This translates into CASSLGREGDQPQHF.

This rearrangement joins TRBV4-3 to TRBJ2-1; the match to TRBD1 covers 9 bases. The V gene's germline CDR1 is LGHNA and CDR2 YSLEER. The J segment lost 3 bases and the V segment lost 0 bases, leaving 15 bases of the junction unmatched. CDR3 length equals 20 residues. In DNA form, the CDR3 reads TGCGCCAGCAGCCAAGATCTGGGACAGGGATTTGGAAAACACTACAATGAGCAGTTCTTC. Protein product: CASSQDLGQGFGKHYNEQFF.

V and J are TRBV19 and TRBJ1-2; 10 bases match TRBD1. CDR3 length: 19 residues. The V gene end was trimmed by 2 bases and the J gene end by 2 bases; junction bases not matched to a gene: 14. Per germline, CDR1 LNHDA and CDR2 SQIVND (reference sequence). The CDR3 spells CASSIKGGGGQGDNYGYTF. As DNA, the CDR3 is TGTGCCAGTAGTATAAAGGGGGGGGGCGGACAGGGGGACAACTATGGCTACACCTTC.

The table lists this clone with a count of one. The chain joins TRBV7-2 to TRBJ1-1; TRBD1 aligns across 10 bases. Germline V CDR1 and CDR2: SGHTA, FQGNSA. The ends lost 2 bases at V and 5 bases at J; junction bases unmatched: 11. The CDR3 sequence is 17 residues long. The CDR3 spells CASSLPPTGGGKTEAFF. CDR3 DNA: TGTGCCAGCAGCTTACCCCCGACAGGGGGCGGTAAGACTGAAGCTTTCTTT.

The chain employs TRBV18 and TRBJ2-2, with a possible D match to TRBD1 (5 bases). V was cut by 3 bases and J by 4 bases, with 12 bases left in between. Germline V CDR1 and CDR2: KGHSH, LQKENI. There are 15 residues in the CDR3. The CDR3 DNA reads TGTGCCAGCTCACCTGAAGACAGCCTCACCGGGGAGCTGTTTTTT. Protein sequence: CASSPEDSLTGELFF.

The V and J genes are TRBV7-6 and TRBJ2-7; the match to TRBD2 covers 9 bases. Germline values: CDR1 SGHVS, CDR2 FNYEAQ. The CDR3 contains 15 residues. V was pared by 2 bases and J by 3 bases, with 5 bases of the junction left unmatched. CDR3 sequence reads: CASSLMSSGNYEQYF. In DNA, the CDR3 is TGTGCCAGCAGCTTAATGTCTAGCGGGAACTACGAGCAGTACTTC.

This chain uses TRBV15 with TRBJ2-3, with a tentative D call TRBD2 (6 bases). V was pared by 0 bases and J by 11 bases, with 21 bases between. The CDR3 has 16 amino acids. Germline V lookup: CDR1 LNHNV, CDR2 YYDKDF (reference sequence). The CDR3 here is CATSRENPVWREGQYF. Here the CDR3 DNA reads TGTGCCACCAGCAGAGAAAACCCCGTTTGGCGGGAAGGGCAGTATTTT.

This clone has a handful of counts. The chain uses TRBV7-2 and TRBJ2-7, with TRBD2 identical over 9 bases. CDR3 length equals 14 residues. V shed 3 bases, J shed 2 bases, and the junction held 2 bases outside the gene matches. Germline CDR1 is SGHTA and CDR2 is FQGNSA. The CDR3 nucleotides are TGTGCCAGCAGCTTTAGCGGGGGTCCCTACGAGCAGTACTTC. It codes for CASSFSGGPYEQYF.